This TCR beta chain was captured by sequencing in a study of cytomegalovirus exposure and HLA in healthy donors. 60 Vbeta and 13 Jbeta primers were used in PCR. Data came from immunoSEQ multiplex PCR; TCRdb stores just in-frame clones and leaves some out. The table shows 200,000 to 250,000 clones, with under 90% occurring only once. Trimming removed 7 bases from V and 5 bases from J; junction bases left unmatched: 12. The CDR3 has 16 amino acids. Germline lookup yields CDR1 LNHDA and CDR2 SQIVND (reference sequence). The material sequenced was PBMCs. The source of this sequence is a human donor in good health. V is TRBV19 and J is TRBJ2-1; 9 bases are shared with TRBD1. CDR3 sequence: CASIGKGDRVDNEQFF. The CDR3, as DNA: TGTGCCAGTATTGGAAAGGGGGACAGGGTGGACAATGAGCAGTTCTTC. The full variable domain, completed using reference TRBV19 and TRBJ2-1, is DGGITQSPKYLFRKEGQNVTLSCEQNLNHDAMYWYRQDPGQGLRLIYYSQIVNDFQKGDIAEGYSVSREKKESFPLTVTSAQKNPTAFYLCASIGKGDRVDNEQFFGPGTRLTVL.